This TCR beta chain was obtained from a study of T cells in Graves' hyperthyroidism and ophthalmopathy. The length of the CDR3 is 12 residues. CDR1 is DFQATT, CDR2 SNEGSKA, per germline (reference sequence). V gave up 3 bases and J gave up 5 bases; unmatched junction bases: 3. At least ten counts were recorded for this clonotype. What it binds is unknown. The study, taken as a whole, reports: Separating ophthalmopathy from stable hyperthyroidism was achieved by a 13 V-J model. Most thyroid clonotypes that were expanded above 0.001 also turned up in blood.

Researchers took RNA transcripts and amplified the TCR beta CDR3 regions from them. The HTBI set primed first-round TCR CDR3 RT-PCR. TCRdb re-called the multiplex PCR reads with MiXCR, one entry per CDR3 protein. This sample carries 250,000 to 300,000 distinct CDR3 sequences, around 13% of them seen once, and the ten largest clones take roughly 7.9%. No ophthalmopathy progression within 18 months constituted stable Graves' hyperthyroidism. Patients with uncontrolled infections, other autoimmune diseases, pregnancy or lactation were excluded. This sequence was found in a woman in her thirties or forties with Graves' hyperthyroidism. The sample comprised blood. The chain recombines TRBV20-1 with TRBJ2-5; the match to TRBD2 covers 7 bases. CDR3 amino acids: CSARRGMETQYF. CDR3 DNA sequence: TGCAGTGCTAGGCGGGGGATGGAGACCCAGTACTTC.